This TCR beta chain originates from a study of CD8+CD57+ T cells in acquired aplastic anemia. Study as a whole: Sorted CD4+ and CD8+ cells gave a mean 3.2 ug DNA, range roughly 0.2 to 27.4 ug. Mean read depth for CD4+ cells from healthy donors was about 9.9 million.

CDR3 and TCR beta VDJ profiling relied on a genomic DNA template. A single record per CDR3 protein comes from TCRdb applying MiXCR to the reads. Of about 210,000 distinct CDR3 sequences listed, about 37% are singletons. CDR3 size: 16 residues. V shed 0 bases and J 8 bases; nucleotides not matched to a gene: 8. Germline V gene sequence: CDR1 SGHKS, CDR2 YYEKEE (reference sequence). This chain connects TRBV5-5 to TRBJ1-4; TRBD1 agrees at 9 bases. The sequencing input was sorted CD4+, CD8+, or CD8+CD57+ T cells (not recorded which) from PBMCs. The receptor was isolated from a human donor in good health, serving as a control. CDR3 coding DNA: TGTGCCAGCAGCTTGGGGCCTACAGGGGGCTACGAAAAACTGTTTTTT. This encodes CASSLGPTGGYEKLFF.